Below are 32 T cell receptor beta chains sequenced from a single sample in a study of blood T cell repertoires in COVID-19. Repertoires were generated with immunoSEQ multiplex PCR, while TCRdb's copy carries only in-frame clones and drops some. The sample has 300,000 to 450,000 clones, roughly 90% seen once. Input material: peripheral blood. The receptors originated from a woman in her thirties with COVID-19, enrolled during active disease.

This chain uses TRBV5-1 with TRBJ1-2; D possibly corresponds to TRBD1 (5 bases). The CDR3 has 15 amino acids. V lost 7 bases and J lost 4, with 20 bases in between. Germline V CDR1 and CDR2: SGHRS, YFSETQ. The CDR3 DNA sequence: TGCGCCAGCCACCCCTCGGGCAGGGTAGTCTATGGCTACACCTTC. Translating gives CASHPSGRVVYGYTF.

The rearrangement uses TRBV4-1 and TRBJ1-2; the match to TRBD1 covers 7 bases. This CDR3 contains 13 residues. The V and J ends lost 2 bases and 5 bases, in that order; junction bases with no gene match: 2. CDR1 is MGHRA and CDR2 is YSYEKL in the germline V gene. In DNA, the CDR3 is TGCGCCAGCAGCCAAACAGGGGTATATGGCTACACCTTC. It specifies CASSQTGVYGYTF.

V gene TRBV27 combines with J gene TRBJ2-2; 7 bases are a match to TRBD2. The CDR3 loop spans 14 amino acids. The J segment lost 4 bases and the V segment lost 2 bases, leaving 1 base of the junction unmatched. CDR1 is MNHEY and CDR2 is SMNVEV in the germline V gene (reference sequence). CDR3 coding DNA: TGTGCCAGCAGTTTACGGGGGGTCACCGGGGAGCTGTTTTTT. It is translated as CASSLRGVTGELFF.

This clone has only a few counts. The chain is built from TRBV7-9 and TRBJ1-1; 7 positions agree with TRBD1. V dropped 5 bases and J dropped 0; count of bases not matched to a gene: 12. Germline loops: CDR1 SEHNR, CDR2 FQNEAQ (reference sequence). CDR3 size: 17 residues. CDR3 protein: CASSPTGQVGMNTEAFF. CDR3 in DNA: TGTGCCAGCAGCCCCACCGGACAGGTGGGGATGAACACTGAAGCTTTCTTT.

The chain recombines TRBV9 with TRBJ2-1; 10 bases match TRBD2. CDR3 length: 15 amino acids. Germline assignment: CDR1 SGDLS and CDR2 YYNGEE. The trim removed 3 bases at V and 7 bases at J, leaving 7 bases unmatched. The CDR3 bases are TGTGCCAGCAGCGCGAGCGGGGGGGCGAGGAATGAGCAGTTCTTC. It codes for CASSASGGARNEQFF.

The chain links TRBV18 to TRBJ2-7; 8 bases are a match to TRBD2. The germline gives CDR1 KGHSH, CDR2 LQKENI. V lost 1 base and J lost 7; bases outside the gene matches: 9. CDR3 length equals 15 residues. The CDR3 here is CASSPRTGGPVEQYV. CDR3 DNA: TGTGCCAGCTCACCACGGACGGGAGGGCCGGTAGAGCAGTACGTC.

The genes are TRBV12-5 and TRBJ1-1; unclear D gene. This CDR3 is built from 12 residues. Trimming shortened V by 1 base and J by 5 bases, and 5 bases separated the two germline ends. Germline CDR1 reads LGHNT; CDR2 reads FRNRAP. The CDR3 DNA sequence: TGTGCTAGTGGTTTGGGCGGAACTGAAGCTTTCTTT. It specifies CASGLGGTEAFF.

This clone showed up just once. The chain combines TRBV29-1 with TRBJ1-6; 7 bases align to TRBD1. Per germline, CDR1 SQVTM and CDR2 ANQGSEA. Germline trimming cut 7 bases from V and 3 bases from J; bases unmatched to any gene: 3. This CDR3 has 13 amino acids. CDR3 region: CSAGQDYNSPLHF. The DNA for the CDR3 is TGCAGCGCTGGACAGGACTATAATTCACCCCTCCACTTT.

The rearrangement links TRBV2 to TRBJ2-2; TRBD2 matches at 10 bases. CDR1 and CDR2 from the germline V gene are SNHLY and FYNNEI. V gave up 3 bases and J gave up 3 bases; unmatched junction bases: 4. CDR3 size: 16 residues. CDR3 bases: TGTGCCAGCAGTGATGGTCTAGCGGGAGACACCGGGGAGCTGTTTTTT. Amino acid sequence: CASSDGLAGDTGELFF.

This clone appeared once. V usage is TRBV19 and J usage is TRBJ2-1; D is possibly TRBD1 (6 bases). The CDR3 has 14 residues. Germline-derived CDR1 and CDR2 are LNHDA and SQIVND (reference sequence). The V end lost 7 bases, the J end lost 4 bases, and 14 bases lay between the germline ends. This CDR3 reads CASKGTNVYNEQFF. The CDR3, as DNA: TGTGCCAGTAAAGGGACAAACGTTTACAATGAGCAGTTCTTC.

This clone has just one count. The chain employs TRBV2 and TRBJ2-1; maybe TRBD1 (6 bases). The CDR3 covers 13 residues. The V end was cut by 11 bases, the J end by 6 bases, with 17 bases between. Germline-derived CDR1 and CDR2 are SNHLY and FYNNEI. The CDR3 sequence is CAPGNRVINEQFF. DNA for the CDR3: TGTGCCCCGGGGAACAGGGTAATCAATGAGCAGTTCTTC.

The CDR3: CASSFPRDTQYF. CDR3 sequence (DNA): TGTGCCAGCAGTTTCCCTCGAGATACGCAGTATTTT. The chain combines TRBV27 with TRBJ2-3; D is uncertain. Germline CDR1 MNHEY, CDR2 SMNVEV (reference sequence). V was shortened by 3 bases and J by 5 bases, with 6 bases between the two germline ends. The length of the CDR3 is 12 residues.

The rearrangement links TRBV5-8 to TRBJ2-1; D is unresolved. In germline, CDR1 is SGHTS, CDR2 YDEGEE. CDR3 length: 16 amino acids. Trimming took off 0 bases at V and 4 bases at J, with 14 bases between the two ends. The CDR3 loop reads CASSLARLAYYNEQFF. The DNA of the CDR3 is TGTGCCAGCAGCTTGGCCAGGTTGGCTTATTACAATGAGCAGTTCTTC.

The chain joins TRBV5-1 to TRBJ1-1; D is perhaps TRBD1 (5 bases). Trimming took off 0 bases at V and 4 bases at J, with 13 bases between the two ends. Per germline, CDR1 SGHRS and CDR2 YFSETQ. This CDR3 contains 15 residues. CDR3: CASSLAAGMVTEAFF. The CDR3 DNA is TGCGCCAGCAGCTTGGCCGCAGGGATGGTCACTGAAGCTTTCTTT.

J is TRBJ1-2 and V is TRBV27, with no clear D. The CDR3 consists of 14 residues. V dropped 6 bases and J dropped 0 bases, with 11 bases sitting between them. In germline, CDR1 is MNHEY, CDR2 SMNVEV (reference sequence). CDR3 bases: TGTGCCAGCAGCCCGTTCCTCGCTAACTATGGCTACACCTTC. Translated, it gives CASSPFLANYGYTF.

The V gene is TRBV2, the J gene TRBJ1-4; a possible D gene is TRBD1 (5 bases). This CDR3 comprises 14 residues. V was clipped by 6 bases and J by 9 bases, with 17 bases between them. In germline, CDR1 is SNHLY, CDR2 FYNNEI. The chain's CDR3 is CASRETVSSKKLFF. The CDR3, as DNA: TGTGCCAGCAGAGAGACAGTCTCAAGTAAAAAACTGTTTTTT.

V usage is TRBV5-4 and J usage is TRBJ2-3; 7 bases line up with TRBD1. Germline V gene data show CDR1 as SGHNT and CDR2 as YYREEE (reference sequence). V gave up 7 bases and J gave up 0 bases; unmatched junction bases: 11. The CDR3 has 16 residues. Here the CDR3 reads CASQPEGGPSTDTQYF. CDR3 in DNA: TGTGCCAGCCAACCAGAAGGGGGCCCTAGCACAGATACGCAGTATTTT. Filled out from reference TRBV5-4 and TRBJ2-3, the complete variable domain reads ETGVTQSPTHLIKTRGQQVTLRCSSQSGHNTVSWYQQALGQGPQFIFQYYREEENGRGNFPPRFSGLQFPNYSSELNVNALELDDSALYLCASQPEGGPSTDTQYFGPGTRLTVL.

CDR3: CASSRGQFNTGELFF. CDR3 nucleotides: TGTGCCAGCAGCCGAGGACAGTTTAACACCGGGGAGCTGTTTTTT. This chain joins TRBV4-2 and TRBJ2-2; D might be TRBD1 (6 bases). Trimming pared 4 bases from V and 2 bases from J, leaving 11 bases between. In germline, CDR1 is LGHNA, CDR2 YNFKEQ. The CDR3 loop spans 15 amino acids.

The gene calls are TRBV15 and TRBJ1-1; 10 nucleotides line up with TRBD1. Germline values: CDR1 LNHNV, CDR2 YYDKDF (reference sequence). V trimming: 0 bases; J trimming: 13 bases; junction bases outside the gene matches: 14. The CDR3 consists of 16 residues. Here the CDR3 reads CATSRDRGWTGGVGFF. Here the CDR3 DNA reads TGTGCCACCAGCAGAGACCGTGGATGGACAGGGGGTGTTGGTTTCTTT.

The rearrangement links TRBV7-9 to TRBJ1-5; 7 nucleotides agree with TRBD1. The CDR3 consists of 14 residues. Germline values: CDR1 SEHNR, CDR2 FQNEAQ (reference sequence). V shed 6 bases, J shed 5 bases, and the junction held 7 bases outside the gene matches. The CDR3 here is CASSRQGGDQPQHF. CDR3 in DNA: TGTGCCAGCAGTAGGCAGGGGGGTGATCAGCCCCAGCATTTT.

The J gene is TRBJ2-5, the V gene TRBV28; tentative D call: TRBD2 (5 bases). Germline V gene data show CDR1 as MDHEN and CDR2 as SYDVKM. The CDR3 length is 13 residues. The V end lost 7 bases, the J end lost 4 bases, and 13 bases lay between the germline ends. The CDR3 spells CASTISAGETQYF. The CDR3 DNA reads as TGTGCCAGCACGATAAGCGCGGGAGAGACCCAGTACTTC.

V is TRBV20-1 and J is TRBJ1-5; D call uncertain. Germline V gives CDR1 DFQATT, CDR2 SNEGSKA (reference sequence). The CDR3 runs 14 residues. Between the trimmed V and J ends, which lost 3 bases and 4 bases, there was a span of 13 bases. The CDR3 sequence is CSASFAHSNQPQHF. CDR3 DNA sequence: TGCAGTGCTAGTTTCGCGCACTCTAATCAGCCCCAGCATTTT.

The chain employs TRBV7-4 and TRBJ1-3; 8 positions agree with TRBD1. The J segment lost 0 bases and the V segment lost 6 bases, leaving 10 bases of the junction unmatched. Germline lookup yields CDR1 SGHVT and CDR2 SQSDAQ. This CDR3 region has 17 residues. The CDR3, as DNA: TGTGCCAGCAGGGCCGGACAGGGTTCAATCTCTGGAAACACCATATATTTT. It translates to CASRAGQGSISGNTIYF.

This clone was seen only once. The chain is built from TRBV12-3 or TRBV12-4 and TRBJ2-5; 8 nucleotides line up with TRBD1. The junction had 5 bases not matched to a gene; V was cut back by 6 bases and J by 5 bases. This CDR3 has 13 residues. DNA for the CDR3: TGTGCCAGCAGACCAGGGGGCCGGGAGACCCAGTACTTC. This codes for CASRPGGRETQYF.

The rearrangement joins TRBV20-1 to TRBJ2-1; a weak D match, TRBD2 (6 bases). The CDR3 has 13 residues. Per the germline V gene, CDR1 is DFQATT and CDR2 is SNEGSKA (reference sequence). Trimming removed 3 bases from V and 6 bases from J, with 12 bases in between. The CDR3 loop is CSASTVGGNEQFF. The CDR3 DNA follows: TGCAGTGCTAGTACCGTGGGGGGCAATGAGCAGTTCTTC.

The count of this clone is one. The chain couples TRBV28 to TRBJ1-2, with D maybe TRBD1 (6 bases). CDR1 is MDHEN, CDR2 SYDVKM, per germline. V dropped 4 bases and J dropped 8 bases, with 17 bases sitting between them. CDR3 length: 14 amino acids. CDR3 loop: CASSSQGVLLGYTF. The CDR3 DNA reads as TGTGCCAGCAGTTCACAGGGAGTTTTGCTCGGCTACACCTTC.

The V gene is TRBV4-1, the J gene TRBJ1-3; tentative D call: TRBD1 (5 bases). Trimming cost V 1 base and J 0 bases, with 10 bases left between them. This CDR3 has 16 amino acids. Germline V gives CDR1 MGHRA, CDR2 YSYEKL. The CDR3 nucleotides read TGCGCCAGCAGCCAAGCCCGACAGAACTCTGGAAACACCATATATTTT. Protein: CASSQARQNSGNTIYF.

This chain uses TRBV19 with TRBJ1-1; tentatively, D is TRBD1 (6 bases). Germline-derived CDR1 and CDR2 are LNHDA and SQIVND (reference sequence). The V and J ends lost 5 bases and 7 bases respectively, with 29 bases between them. This CDR3 has 18 residues. CDR3 DNA sequence: TGTGCCAGTAGTGCACGATGGACAGCCTCCGGAATGCACAATGAAGCTTTCTTT. Translated, it gives CASSARWTASGMHNEAFF.

This chain joins TRBV24-1 and TRBJ2-1; a weak D match, TRBD2 (5 bases). The germline V gene has CDR1 KGHDR and CDR2 SFDVKD. The CDR3 has 16 residues. V lost 0 bases and J 8 bases, leaving 16 bases between the germline ends. The CDR3 region has the DNA TGTGCCACCAGTGATTTGAACCGGGGTGGATCGGATGAGCAGTTCTTC. It specifies CATSDLNRGGSDEQFF.

V gene TRBV7-9 combines with J gene TRBJ2-2, with D possibly TRBD2 on 6 matching bases. V was pared by 3 bases and J by 4 bases, with 6 bases between. The CDR3 extends over 13 amino acids. Germline CDR1 reads SEHNR; CDR2 reads FQNEAQ (reference sequence). The CDR3 nucleotides are TGTGCCAGCAGCTTGGGAGGCACCGGGGAGCTGTTTTTT. Amino acid sequence: CASSLGGTGELFF.

This sequence joins TRBV11-2 and TRBJ2-3; 13 bases line up with TRBD2. The CDR3 runs to 16 residues. Germline CDR1 reads SGHAT; CDR2 reads FQNNGV. J was trimmed by 7 bases and V by 6 bases; bases with no gene match: 10. CDR3 loop: CASRAGTSGIFYTQYF. DNA of the CDR3: TGTGCCAGCAGGGCCGGGACTAGCGGGATATTCTATACGCAGTATTTT. The full variable domain, completed using reference TRBV11-2 and TRBJ2-3, is EAGVAQSPRYKIIEKRQSVAFWCNPISGHATLYWYQQILGQGPKLLIQFQNNGVVDDSQLPKDRFSAERLKGVDSTLKIQPAKLEDSAVYLCASRAGTSGIFYTQYFGPGTRLTVL.

The genes are TRBV7-9 and TRBJ1-2, with TRBD1 identical over 9 bases. The CDR3 loop spans 15 amino acids. In germline, CDR1 is SEHNR, CDR2 FQNEAQ (reference sequence). V shed 3 bases, J shed 8 bases, and the junction held 10 bases outside the gene matches. CDR3 region: CASSFSGQGKLGYTF. The CDR3 bases are TGTGCCAGCAGCTTTTCGGGACAGGGAAAATTAGGCTACACCTTC.